Included here is one T cell receptor (beta chain) sequence, with context. In the study's own analysis: From reference gene primer amplification, estimates of nucleated cell counts were derived. The assay was immunoSEQ multiplex PCR, and TCRdb's table has in-frame clones only and misses some. That table gives V, J and clone size, and the DNA gave D and trimming. Of roughly 180,000 clones in the sample, 88% are singletons; the top ten hold under 2.5%. CDR3 size: 11 residues. The germline V gene encodes CDR1 DFQATT and CDR2 SNEGSKA (reference sequence). V lost 6 bases and J lost 4, with 10 bases in between. This specimen belongs to a study of blood T cell repertoires in COVID-19. Study details: The cDNA or gDNA used as material had been derived from T cells, B-cell-depleted T cells, or PBMCs.

This chain joins TRBV20-1 and TRBJ2-7; tentative D call: TRBD1 (6 bases). This TCR derives from a man between 65 and 79 years old with active or convalescent COVID-19. What was sequenced was peripheral blood. In DNA form, the CDR3 reads TGCAGTGCCAACAGGGAGTACGAGCAGTACTTC. Its translation: CSANREYEQYF.